The 23 T cell receptor beta chains below were found in one sample sequenced in a study of early T cells in non-severe SARS-CoV-2 infection (dated by TCRdb to the early 2020s). Libraries were constructed by 5' RACE. The sequencer listed for this sample is NextSeq 500. TCRdb reworked the public reads: Q25 trimming with fastp, MiXCR clone assembly, productive beta chains retained. Rows with a matching CDR3 protein are joined into one entry that keeps the most common DNA and genes. The sample yields under 35,000 distinct CDR3 sequences; approximately 5.2% were counted once. In total, the top ten clones hold around 3.7% of the sample. Source material: whole blood. The receptors come from an adult who was a healthcare worker with PCR-confirmed SARS-CoV-2 infection or an uninfected control (not recorded which).

This clonotype was seen at least ten times. The chain uses TRBV24-1 and TRBJ2-1; 8 bases are a match to TRBD2. The germline V gene encodes CDR1 KGHDR and CDR2 SFDVKD. This CDR3 comprises 16 residues. Trimming cost V 2 bases and J 2 bases; bases outside gene matches: 4. The CDR3 is CATSDSLAATYNEQFF. The CDR3, as DNA: TGTGCCACCAGTGATTCACTAGCGGCTACCTACAATGAGCAGTTCTTC.

This clonotype was picked up many times. The rearrangement uses TRBV18 and TRBJ2-5; TRBD2 is a possible D gene (5 bases). CDR3 length: 13 residues. V was pared by 3 bases and J by 2 bases, with 7 bases between. Looked up from germline, CDR1 is KGHSH and CDR2 is LQKENI. The CDR3 region has the DNA TGTGCCAGCTCACCCGGACTTCAAGAGACCCAGTACTTC. Its translation is CASSPGLQETQYF.

This clonotype was recorded many times. The rearrangement links TRBV12-3 or TRBV12-4 to TRBJ1-5; D is ambiguous. The V end was cut by 8 bases, the J end by 7 bases, with 15 bases between. This CDR3 region has 13 residues. The DNA of the CDR3 is TGTGCCAGCCTTGAGGAGGGCGAACAGCCCCAGCATTTT. Amino acid sequence: CASLEEGEQPQHF.

The V call is TRBV7-2, the J call TRBJ1-1, with a weak D call TRBD1 (6 bases). The CDR3 runs to 14 residues. Trimming stripped 2 bases from V and 4 bases from J, with 11 bases between. Looked up from germline, CDR1 is SGHTA and CDR2 is FQGNSA. The CDR3 DNA is TGTGCCAGCAGCTTACTACGGGGGCCCACTGAAGCTTTCTTT. Residues: CASSLLRGPTEAFF. The full variable domain, in which reference TRBV7-2 and TRBJ1-1 provide the parts outside the CDR3, is GAGVSQSPSNKVTEKGKDVELRCDPISGHTALYWYRQSLGQGLEFLIYFQGNSAPDKSGLPSDRFSAERTGGSVSTLTIQRTQQEDSAVYLCASSLLRGPTEAFFGQGTRLTVV.

This clonotype appeared many times. The gene calls are TRBV14 and TRBJ1-1, with D hard to call. CDR1 is SGHDN and CDR2 is FVKESK in the germline V gene. CDR3 length: 14 residues. V lost 2 bases and J 6 bases, leaving 13 bases between the germline ends. The chain's CDR3 is CASSQLADRPEAFF. The CDR3 DNA reads TGTGCCAGCAGCCAACTAGCGGACCGCCCTGAAGCTTTCTTT.

This clonotype was observed a handful of times. The chain recombines TRBV12-3 or TRBV12-4 with TRBJ2-3; D remains unclear. The V and J ends lost 2 bases and 2 bases respectively, with 11 bases between them. The CDR3 length is 15 residues. Here the CDR3 DNA reads TGTGCCAGCAGTTTACCGTCTGAGTTCACAGATACGCAGTATTTT. Translated, it gives CASSLPSEFTDTQYF.

This clonotype has ten or more counts. The V and J genes are TRBV2 and TRBJ2-1; TRBD1 matches at 10 bases. Looked up from germline, CDR1 is SNHLY and CDR2 is FYNNEI. Germline trimming cut 7 bases from V and 1 base from J; bases unmatched to any gene: 4. The CDR3 loop spans 15 amino acids. The CDR3 sequence is CASIPGQGSYNEQFF. The CDR3 nucleotides read TGTGCCAGCATTCCGGGACAGGGGTCCTACAATGAGCAGTTCTTC.

The chain has TRBV9 and TRBJ2-3; D may correspond to TRBD1 or TRBD2 (5 bases each). CDR3 length equals 15 residues. V dropped 4 bases and J dropped 1 base, with 13 bases sitting between them. The germline gives CDR1 SGDLS, CDR2 YYNGEE. The CDR3 reads CASSPRRGGTDTQYF. The CDR3 DNA follows: TGTGCCAGCAGCCCCCGGCGAGGGGGCACAGATACGCAGTATTTT.

This clonotype was seen at least ten times. The chain uses TRBV28 and TRBJ2-5; the D gene could be TRBD1 or TRBD2 (5 bases each). The V gene's germline CDR1 is MDHEN and CDR2 SYDVKM. The germline V and J ends were trimmed by 5 bases and 2 bases, with 18 bases remaining between them. The CDR3 covers 16 residues. CDR3: CASSQTGTDLQETQYF. As DNA, the CDR3 is TGTGCCAGCAGTCAAACCGGGACGGATCTACAAGAGACCCAGTACTTC.

In its sample, this clonotype was seen a few times. The CDR3 loop is CASSREALNIYEQYF. The CDR3, as DNA: TGTGCCAGCAGCCGAGAGGCCTTGAACATATACGAGCAGTACTTC. The V call is TRBV14, the J call TRBJ2-7; D not certain. Trimming left V 4 bases short and J 4 bases short, with 17 bases between. The CDR3 is 15 residues long. Germline V gene sequence: CDR1 SGHDN, CDR2 FVKESK.

This clonotype was seen more than once but under ten times. CDR3 sequence reads: CASSPGPAENTIYF. CDR3 in DNA: TGTGCCAGCTCACCTGGGCCGGCTGAAAACACCATATATTTT. The chain carries TRBV18 and TRBJ1-3; no firm D call. Germline V lookup: CDR1 KGHSH, CDR2 LQKENI. This CDR3 contains 14 residues. The V end lost 3 bases, the J end lost 6 bases, and 12 bases lay between the germline ends. The entire variable domain, with the rest obtained from reference TRBV18 and TRBJ1-3, is as follows: NAGVMQNPRHLVRRRGQEARLRCSPMKGHSHVYWYRQLPEEGLKFMVYLQKENIIDESGMPKERFSAEFPKEGPSILRIQQVVRGDSAAYFCASSPGPAENTIYFGEGSWLTVV.

This clonotype was recorded a few times. This chain joins TRBV6-5 and TRBJ2-7, with 8 bases that match TRBD1. In germline, CDR1 is MNHEY, CDR2 SVGAGI. This CDR3 is built from 14 residues. The V segment lost 4 bases and the J segment 0 bases; nucleotides outside the gene matches: 2. In DNA form, the CDR3 reads TGTGCCAGCAGTTGGGACAGGAGCTCCTACGAGCAGTACTTC. This sequence encodes CASSWDRSSYEQYF.

This clonotype was found a few times. V is TRBV2 and J is TRBJ2-2; 8 nucleotides agree with TRBD1. CDR3 size: 14 residues. The trim removed 6 bases at V and 1 base at J, leaving 1 base unmatched. Looked up from germline, CDR1 is SNHLY and CDR2 is FYNNEI. In DNA, the CDR3 is TGTGCCAGCAGGGACAGGGAGAACACCGGGGAGCTGTTTTTT. It specifies CASRDRENTGELFF.

This clonotype came up many times. This chain connects TRBV7-2 to TRBJ2-3, with TRBD2 identical over 7 bases. The V gene's germline CDR1 is SGHTA and CDR2 FQGNSA. The CDR3 spans 14 residues. Trimming at V came to 3 bases and at J to 3 bases, leaving 3 bases not matched to a gene. CDR3 protein: CASSFGGGTDTQYF. CDR3 nucleotides: TGTGCCAGCAGCTTTGGGGGGGGGACAGATACGCAGTATTTT.

This clonotype has a handful of counts. This chain joins TRBV28 and TRBJ1-4, with no clear D. Trimming removed 7 bases from V and 6 bases from J, with 18 bases in between. Germline V gene sequence: CDR1 MDHEN, CDR2 SYDVKM. There are 15 residues in the CDR3. CDR3 nucleotides: TGTGCCAGCACCACCCCTGGGTTTGGGGATGAAAAACTGTTTTTT. It encodes CASTTPGFGDEKLFF.

The chain couples TRBV27 to TRBJ2-7, with 7 bases lining up with TRBD2. Germline-derived CDR1 and CDR2 are MNHEY and SMNVEV (reference sequence). The CDR3 loop spans 15 amino acids. V shed 7 bases, J shed 2 bases, and the junction held 11 bases outside the gene matches. CDR3 sequence: CASTLPAGVTYEQYF. The CDR3 DNA reads as TGTGCCAGCACCCTTCCGGCGGGGGTTACCTACGAGCAGTACTTC.

This clonotype has ten or more counts. The chain combines TRBV7-9 with TRBJ1-2; TRBD1 matches at 10 bases. The germline V gene has CDR1 SEHNR and CDR2 FQNEAQ (reference sequence). V trimming: 5 bases; J trimming: 7 bases; junction bases outside the gene matches: 13. CDR3 length equals 16 residues. The CDR3 DNA reads as TGTGCCAGCAGCCAAGACACCGGGACAGGGGTCGCTGGCTACACCTTC. This translates into CASSQDTGTGVAGYTF.

At least ten counts were recorded for this clonotype. The V and J genes are TRBV18 and TRBJ2-1; a possible D gene is TRBD2 (6 bases). V lost 6 bases to trimming and J lost 4 bases, with 16 bases between them. The germline gives CDR1 KGHSH, CDR2 LQKENI. This CDR3 spans 15 amino acids. CDR3 nucleotide sequence: TGTGCCAGCTCCCGTCGGTTGGGGGGTTACAATGAGCAGTTCTTC. Its translation is CASSRRLGGYNEQFF.

This clonotype was found many times. The V call is TRBV29-1, the J call TRBJ1-1; the D is unclear. V was clipped by 4 bases and J by 0 bases, with 6 bases between them. The CDR3 spans 12 residues. Germline V gene sequence: CDR1 SQVTM, CDR2 ANQGSEA. This CDR3 is CSVGEMNTEAFF. The DNA for the CDR3 is TGCAGCGTTGGGGAAATGAACACTGAAGCTTTCTTT.

This clonotype was seen a handful of times. This chain joins TRBV28 and TRBJ2-3, with 8 bases that match TRBD1. This CDR3 is built from 16 residues. The V gene end was trimmed by 6 bases and the J gene end by 4 bases; junction bases not matched to a gene: 12. Per germline, CDR1 MDHEN and CDR2 SYDVKM. DNA for the CDR3: TGTGCCAGCAGCTCTGCGGGATGGACAGGGCCAGATACGCAGTATTTT. Its translation is CASSSAGWTGPDTQYF.

The J gene is TRBJ2-2, the V gene TRBV11-2; a possible D gene is TRBD1 (7 bases). Looked up from germline, CDR1 is SGHAT and CDR2 is FQNNGV. The CDR3 spans 14 residues. Trimming pared 4 bases from V and 6 bases from J, leaving 12 bases between. Here the CDR3 DNA reads TGTGCCAGCAGCTATCAGGGGGGCGCCGGGGAGCTGTTTTTT. Amino acid sequence: CASSYQGGAGELFF.

At least ten counts were recorded for this clonotype. The chain employs TRBV7-2 and TRBJ2-3; the match to TRBD2 covers 11 bases. V lost 0 bases, J lost 5 bases, and 7 bases stayed unmatched. CDR1 SGHTA and CDR2 FQGNSA come from the germline V gene. CDR3 length: 17 amino acids. The CDR3 loop is CASSLAATSGEGDTQYF. DNA for the CDR3: TGTGCCAGCAGCTTAGCGGCGACTAGCGGGGAAGGAGATACGCAGTATTTT.

This clonotype was recorded at least ten times. This chain links TRBV4-1 with TRBJ1-5; no firm D call. V was cut by 3 bases and J by 7 bases, with 10 bases left in between. The CDR3 is 13 residues long. CDR1 is MGHRA, CDR2 YSYEKL, per germline. The CDR3: CASSQIDGQPQHF. For the CDR3, the DNA is TGCGCCAGCAGCCAGATAGACGGGCAGCCCCAGCATTTT.